This T cell receptor beta chain appears in the sequencing data of a study of T-cell reconstitution after alpha-beta-depleted transplantation in children. By sample share, this clonotype is medium-sized. No antigen is known for it. General study results and limits: Roughly two months post-transplant, alpha-beta T cells reportedly originated from several hundred graft clones that had expanded. It was newly produced T cells that mostly accounted for T-cell counts and diversity one year after transplant. Day-60 TCRbeta diversity that was high in some patients was derived from surviving recipient T cells and thymic progenitors.

Molecular barcoding with unique molecular identifiers was used for the TCRbeta library. MiXCR, run by TCRdb on the PCR reads, gives a single entry per CDR3 protein. The table has roughly 3,400 distinct CDR3 sequences, roughly a fifth seen once. Per germline, CDR1 DFQATT and CDR2 SNEGSKA (reference sequence). Trimming removed 2 bases from V and 6 bases from J, with 4 bases in between. The CDR3 runs to 10 residues. The rearrangement joins TRBV20-1 to TRBJ1-2; D unclear. This material consisted of PBMCs, mostly from graft donor cells, taken 60 days after TCRalphabeta/CD19-depleted stem cell transplant. The sequence came from a male patient aged 2-9 years who had a stem cell transplant for acute lymphoblastic leukemia, so the T cells may come from the graft donor. CDR3 DNA: TGCAGTGCTAGATGGGATGGCTACACCTTC. Amino acids: CSARWDGYTF.